This T cell receptor (beta chain) appears in the sequencing data of a study of blood T cells in healthy people across ages. Each donor was a healthy Caucasian individual from Russia, aged roughly 6 to 95. Donors gave 8 to 10 milliliters of peripheral blood apiece. Alongside a J-beta primer mix, a sample-barcoded 5' primer served in a second PCR lasting about 7 to 11 cycles. TCRdb re-called the 5' RACE reads through MiXCR, storing one row per CDR3 protein. In the table there are roughly 800,000 distinct CDR3 sequences, roughly 50% of which are singletons. The CDR3 is 14 amino acids. The junction had 0 bases not matched to a gene; V was cut back by 7 bases and J by 3 bases. Germline CDR1 and CDR2: KGHDR and SFDVKD.

Sequencing was performed on blood. The sequence was obtained from a man older than 75 in good health. The chain links TRBV24-1 to TRBJ2-5; 14 bases are shared with TRBD2. The DNA of the CDR3 is TGTGCCACCAGGGGACTAGCGGGAGAAGAGACCCAGTACTTC. Amino acids: CATRGLAGEETQYF.